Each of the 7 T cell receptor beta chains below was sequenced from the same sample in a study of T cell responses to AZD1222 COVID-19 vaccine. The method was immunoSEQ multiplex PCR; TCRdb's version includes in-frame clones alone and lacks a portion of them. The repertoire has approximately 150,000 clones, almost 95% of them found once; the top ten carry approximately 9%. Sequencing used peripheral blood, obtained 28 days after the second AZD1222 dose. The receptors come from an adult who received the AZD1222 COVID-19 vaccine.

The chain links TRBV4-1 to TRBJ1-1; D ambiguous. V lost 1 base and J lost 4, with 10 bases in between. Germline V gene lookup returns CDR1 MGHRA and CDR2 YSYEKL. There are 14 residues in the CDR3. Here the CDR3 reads CASSQAGLGTEAFF. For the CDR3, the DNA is TGCGCCAGCAGCCAAGCAGGTTTGGGCACTGAAGCTTTCTTT.

CDR3 coding DNA: TGTGCCACCAGGGGTACAGGGGCGAACGAGCAGTACTTC. Amino acid sequence: CATRGTGANEQYF. The chain employs TRBV6-5 and TRBJ2-7; 7 positions match TRBD1. Germline-derived CDR1 and CDR2 are MNHEY and SVGAGI. V shed 10 bases, J shed 5 bases, and the junction held 11 bases outside the gene matches. This CDR3 spans 13 amino acids.

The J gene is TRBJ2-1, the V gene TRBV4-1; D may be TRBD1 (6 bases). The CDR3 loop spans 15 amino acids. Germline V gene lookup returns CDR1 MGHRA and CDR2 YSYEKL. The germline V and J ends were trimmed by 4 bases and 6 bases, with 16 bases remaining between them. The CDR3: CASSRPGQFGNEQFF. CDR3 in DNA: TGCGCCAGCAGCCGCCCCGGACAGTTTGGCAATGAGCAGTTCTTC.

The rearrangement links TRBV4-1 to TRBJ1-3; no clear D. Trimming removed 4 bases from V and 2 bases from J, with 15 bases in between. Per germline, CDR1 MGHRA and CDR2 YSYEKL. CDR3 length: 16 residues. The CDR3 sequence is CASSPSSVRTGNTIYF. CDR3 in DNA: TGCGCCAGCAGCCCTTCTTCAGTTAGAACTGGAAACACCATATATTTT.

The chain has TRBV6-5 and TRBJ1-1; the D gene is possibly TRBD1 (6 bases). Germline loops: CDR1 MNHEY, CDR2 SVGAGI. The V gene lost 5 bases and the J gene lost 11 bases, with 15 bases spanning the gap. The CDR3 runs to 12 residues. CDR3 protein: CASSPPGGGAFF. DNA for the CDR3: TGTGCCAGCAGTCCCCCGGGAGGGGGTGCTTTCTTT.

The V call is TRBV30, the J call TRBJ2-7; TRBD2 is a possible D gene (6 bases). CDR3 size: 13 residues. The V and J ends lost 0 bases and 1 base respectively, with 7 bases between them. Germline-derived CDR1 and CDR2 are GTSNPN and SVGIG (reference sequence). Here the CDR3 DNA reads TGTGCCTGGAGTGTAGGACTATCCTACGAGCAGTACTTC. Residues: CAWSVGLSYEQYF.

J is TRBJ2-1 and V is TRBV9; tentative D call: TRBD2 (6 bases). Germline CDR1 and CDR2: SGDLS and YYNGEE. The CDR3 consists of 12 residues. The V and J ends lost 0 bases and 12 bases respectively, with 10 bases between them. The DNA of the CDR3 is TGTGCCAGCAGCGTAGCTACGGGACTGCAGTTCTTC. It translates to CASSVATGLQFF.